This TCR beta chain was identified in a study of T-cell memory formation after mild COVID-19. Trimming left V 5 bases short and J 9 bases short, with 20 bases between. The CDR3 has 16 amino acids. The germline gives CDR1 MDHEN, CDR2 SYDVKM. The table lists this clonotype with a few counts. The antigen is unknown. Overall study results and limits: Among CD4+ contracting clones, most were CM and EM, and CD8+ ones EMRA.

TCRdb re-called the 5' RACE reads with MiXCR, one entry per CDR3 protein. The table has some 290,000 distinct CDR3 sequences, about a sixth seen once. This chain connects TRBV28 to TRBJ1-6; no clear D. Material for sequencing was PBMCs or a T cell subset sorted from them (not recorded which). The sequence was collected from a man aged 18 to 29 who had mild COVID-19 (a few samples of this study predate the infection). Cell type and time point are not known. In DNA form, the CDR3 reads TGTGCCAGCAGTACCCCTGGTACAACCGGGGTTTCACCCCTCCACTTT. Translating gives CASSTPGTTGVSPLHF.